This record concerns one TCR beta chain sequence. Its matching antigen is unknown. The data belong to a study of T cell responses to AZD1222 COVID-19 vaccine. The study, taken as a whole, reports: Females made up more of the donors, who were largely white British, and clonal diversity may have come out too low. Spike-specific TCR depth and breadth grew after two AZD1222 doses. At baseline, seropositivity was found in only six or seven AZD1222 recipients.

Profiling relied on immunoSEQ multiplex PCR, and the TCRdb table lists in-frame clones only, not all of them. This sample has 80,000 to 100,000 clones, with more than 80% found just once. Per germline, CDR1 LGHNA and CDR2 YSLEER. The CDR3 sequence is 15 residues long. The V and J ends lost 0 bases and 6 bases respectively, with 14 bases between them. The sequence came from an adult who received the AZD1222 COVID-19 vaccine. Material: peripheral blood, obtained 28 days after the second AZD1222 dose. The genes are TRBV4-3 and TRBJ1-2; no definite D call. Here the CDR3 DNA reads TGCGCCAGCAGCCAAGATCGCAGTCCTCCTGATGGCTACACCTTC. It specifies CASSQDRSPPDGYTF.